This paragraph covers one TCR beta chain sequence. The read ends 3 residues shy of where the CDR3 ends; the end is completed using the germline J gene. CDR3 length: 13 amino acids. Germline loops: CDR1 GTSNPN, CDR2 SVGIG (reference sequence). The sample belongs to a study of T cells in women clearing cervical HPV infection. About the research overall: Women with histologically confirmed HPV16-related CIN3 or worse, 2 with invasive cancer, served as cases.

Dot-blot hybridization genotyped cervical HPV amplified with MY09/MY11 PCR. TCRdb's table, derived via immunoSEQ multiplex PCR, lists solely in-frame clones and lacks some. Here the sample table reports under 35,000 clones. Specimen: blood buffy coat. The V call is TRBV30, the J call TRBJ2-3; tentative D call: TRBD2 (7 bases). This TCR was recovered from a woman aged 18-70 years with a cervical HPV16 infection that either progressed to CIN3+ or cleared (not recorded which). The CDR3 bases that were read are TGTGCCTGGAACTTTCGGGGGGCCGAGACG. Translating it yields CAWNFRGAET. From start to end, the CDR3 is CAWNFRGAETQYF.